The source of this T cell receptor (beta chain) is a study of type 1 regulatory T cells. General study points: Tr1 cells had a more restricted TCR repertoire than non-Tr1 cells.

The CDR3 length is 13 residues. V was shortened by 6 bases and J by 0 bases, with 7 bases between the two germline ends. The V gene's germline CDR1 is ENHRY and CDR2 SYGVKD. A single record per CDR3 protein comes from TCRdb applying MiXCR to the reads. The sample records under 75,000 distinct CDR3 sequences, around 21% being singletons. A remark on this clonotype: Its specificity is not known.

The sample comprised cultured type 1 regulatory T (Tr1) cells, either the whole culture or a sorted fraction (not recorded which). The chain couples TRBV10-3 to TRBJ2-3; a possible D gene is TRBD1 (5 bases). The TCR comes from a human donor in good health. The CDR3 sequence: CAIRGASTDTQYF. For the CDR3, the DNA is TGTGCCATCAGAGGGGCTAGCACAGATACGCAGTATTTT.